The T cell receptor (beta chain) described here comes from a study of blood T cell repertoires in COVID-19. The overall study: The analysed material was cDNA or gDNA that came from T cells, B-cell-depleted T cells, or PBMCs.

The CDR3 is made up of 15 amino acids. The V and J ends lost 3 bases and 1 base, in that order; junction bases with no gene match: 2. From germline, CDR1 is SGHKS and CDR2 YYEKEE (reference sequence). TCRdb keeps only in-frame clones here, not all; method: immunoSEQ multiplex PCR. In the table there are roughly 400,000 clones, about 88% of which are singletons. This clone appeared a single time. The receptor's source is a woman under 30 who had been exposed to COVID-19. The sequenced material came from PBMCs or T cells enriched from blood (not recorded which). The chain recombines TRBV5-5 with TRBJ2-1; 9 nucleotides line up with TRBD2. The CDR3 nucleotides read TGTGCCAGCAGCTATAGCGGGAGTTCCTACAATGAGCAGTTCTTC. Protein: CASSYSGSSYNEQFF.